What follows is one T cell receptor (beta chain) and its context. This sample was taken from a study of blood T cell repertoires in COVID-19. Study-level information: Sites in the United States, Italy and Spain provided acute and convalescent COVID-19 samples. Sample material is recorded as cDNA or gDNA derived from T cells, B-cell-depleted T cells, or PBMCs.

From germline, CDR1 is SGHNT and CDR2 YYREEE (reference sequence). The CDR3 extends over 16 amino acids. Trimming left V 2 bases short and J 13 bases short, with 27 bases between. TCRdb keeps only in-frame clones here, not all; method: immunoSEQ multiplex PCR. This sample has roughly 40,000 clones, with 75% to 80% found just once. The chain recombines TRBV5-4 with TRBJ1-2; D might be TRBD1 (6 bases). The receptor's source is a man between 65 and 85 years old with active or convalescent COVID-19. Sequenced input: peripheral blood. The CDR3 loop is CASSFPNRARGPAATF. The CDR3 DNA reads as TGTGCCAGCAGCTTCCCGAATCGGGCCAGGGGCCCCGCCGCCACCTTC.